These 27 T cell receptor beta chains share one sample of origin, sequenced in a study of neurological immune-mediated disorders. TCRdb recomputed calls from the 5' RACE reads with MiXCR, one row per CDR3 protein. The data hold under 90,000 distinct CDR3 sequences, with 10% observed a single time. Input material: PBMCs. The receptors were sampled from a man aged 35-49 years in good health.

The chain couples TRBV5-1 to TRBJ1-1, with D hard to call. CDR1 is SGHRS, CDR2 YFSETQ, per germline. V lost 4 bases and J lost 0, with 7 bases in between. The CDR3 spans 13 residues. This CDR3 reads CASSREMNTEAFF. The CDR3 DNA follows: TGCGCCAGCAGCAGGGAGATGAACACTGAAGCTTTCTTT. The full variable domain, with the rest looked up from reference TRBV5-1 and TRBJ1-1, is KAGVTQTPRYLIKTRGQQVTLSCSPISGHRSVSWYQQTPGQGLQFLFEYFSETQRNKGNFPGRFSGRQFSNSRSEMNVSTLELGDSALYLCASSREMNTEAFFGQGTRLTVV.

In its sample, this clonotype was seen many times. The chain recombines TRBV5-1 with TRBJ2-7; a weak D match, TRBD1 (6 bases). The CDR3 extends over 14 amino acids. CDR1 is SGHRS and CDR2 is YFSETQ in the germline V gene. The germline V and J ends were trimmed by 2 bases and 6 bases, with 15 bases remaining between them. The CDR3 nucleotides are TGCGCCAGCAGCTTATCAACAGGGTTCTCCGAGCAGTACTTC. As protein: CASSLSTGFSEQYF.

Turning to this clonotype: One base away lies a much larger clone, so this may be a sequencing read error. The CDR3 DNA reads as TGCAGCGCCTTGGACAGGCAGTCCTACGAGCAGTACTTC. Translated, it gives CSALDRQSYEQYF. The chain combines TRBV29-1 with TRBJ2-7, with 7 positions matching TRBD1. Unmatched junction bases numbered 7, after V lost 7 bases and J lost 1 base. There are 13 residues in the CDR3. Germline assignment: CDR1 SQVTM and CDR2 ANQGSEA.

The chain couples TRBV3-1 to TRBJ1-1; no reliable D call. Trimming pared 4 bases from V and 6 bases from J, leaving 12 bases between. The V gene's germline CDR1 is LGHDT and CDR2 YNNKEL (reference sequence). CDR3 length: 13 residues. CDR3 in DNA: TGTGCCAGCAGCCTCGCCTTTGGGTCTGAAGCTTTCTTT. Protein: CASSLAFGSEAFF.

The chain employs TRBV20-1 and TRBJ2-1, with a possible D match to TRBD2 (6 bases). The CDR3 has 15 residues. The ends were cut back, 4 bases at V and 2 bases at J, with 15 bases in the middle. Germline CDR1 is DFQATT and CDR2 is SNEGSKA (reference sequence). CDR3 nucleotides: TGCAGTGCTATCGAGACTAGAACGCCCTACAATGAGCAGTTCTTC. Translating gives CSAIETRTPYNEQFF.

This clonotype was detected many times. This CDR3 is CSALDTSSYEQYF. The DNA of the CDR3 is TGCAGTGCTCTCGACACGAGCTCCTACGAGCAGTACTTC. The chain uses TRBV20-1 and TRBJ2-7, with no clear D. CDR3 length: 13 residues. Per the germline V gene, CDR1 is DFQATT and CDR2 is SNEGSKA (reference sequence). The V end was cut by 5 bases, the J end by 0 bases, with 11 bases between.

This clonotype was recorded at least ten times. The chain couples TRBV29-1 to TRBJ2-1, with a tentative D call TRBD1 (5 bases). Trimming stripped 4 bases from V and 5 bases from J, with 18 bases between. CDR3 length: 15 amino acids. Germline V gives CDR1 SQVTM, CDR2 ANQGSEA. The CDR3 is CSVGLRQRINNEQFF. As DNA, the CDR3 is TGCAGCGTTGGACTGCGACAGAGGATTAACAATGAGCAGTTCTTC.

The rearrangement links TRBV5-4 to TRBJ2-5; D is uncertain. CDR3 length: 14 residues. V lost 1 base and J lost 1, with 8 bases in between. Per germline, CDR1 SGHNT and CDR2 YYREEE (reference sequence). CDR3 DNA: TGTGCCAGCAGCTTGTGGGCGGTCCAAGAGACCCAGTACTTC. Amino acids: CASSLWAVQETQYF.

This clonotype occurred many times. The chain joins TRBV29-1 to TRBJ2-3, with 7 nucleotides matching TRBD1. Germline assignment: CDR1 SQVTM and CDR2 ANQGSEA. This CDR3 is built from 15 residues. Losses at the gene ends were 4 bases for V and 0 bases for J; bases not matched to a gene: 7. The DNA of the CDR3 is TGCAGCGTTGCCCGGACAGGCACTAGCACAGATACGCAGTATTTT. This encodes CSVARTGTSTDTQYF.

This clonotype qualifies as medium-sized (0.01 to 0.1%). The CDR3 coding sequence is TGTGCCAGCAGCTTAGGTGGGGTGGATAATTCACCCCTCCACTTT. Its protein product is CASSLGGVDNSPLHF. The V and J genes are TRBV7-9 and TRBJ1-6; D remains ambiguous. The germline V gene has CDR1 SEHNR and CDR2 FQNEAQ (reference sequence). CDR3 length: 15 residues. Between the trimmed V and J ends, which lost 1 base and 5 bases, there was a span of 9 bases.

The chain recombines TRBV2 with TRBJ2-1; 8 bases map to TRBD1. V gave up 7 bases and J gave up 6 bases; unmatched junction bases: 8. The germline CDR1 and CDR2 sequences are SNHLY and FYNNEI. The CDR3 is made up of 14 amino acids. The CDR3: CASISDRAGNEQFF. CDR3 DNA sequence: TGTGCCAGCATTTCGGACAGGGCAGGCAATGAGCAGTTCTTC.

Ten or more counts support this clonotype. This sequence joins TRBV7-8 and TRBJ1-1; D may be TRBD1 (5 bases). Germline values: CDR1 SGHVS, CDR2 FQNEAQ. The CDR3 has 15 residues. V gave up 4 bases and J gave up 1 base, with 13 bases separating them. DNA of the CDR3: TGTGCCAGCAGCTCCTTTGACAGTCCGAACACTGAAGCTTTCTTT. Encoded protein: CASSSFDSPNTEAFF.

This clonotype occurred many times. The chain is built from TRBV27 and TRBJ2-1; no firm D call. The CDR3 runs 11 residues. The V end lost 5 bases, the J end lost 5 bases, and 4 bases lay between the germline ends. Germline V lookup: CDR1 MNHEY, CDR2 SMNVEV (reference sequence). CDR3 in amino acids: CASSKNNEQFF. The CDR3 nucleotides read TGTGCCAGCAGTAAGAACAATGAGCAGTTCTTC.

The gene calls are TRBV19 and TRBJ1-1, with 11 bases aligning to TRBD1. V lost 5 bases and J lost 7; bases outside the gene matches: 9. The CDR3 sequence is 15 residues long. CDR1 is LNHDA, CDR2 SQIVND, per germline (reference sequence). DNA for the CDR3: TGTGCCAGTAGTGAGCCGGGACAGGGGGTGTTTGAAGCTTTCTTT. This codes for CASSEPGQGVFEAFF.

This clonotype was observed at least ten times. The CDR3 loop reads CASRPRAAGVWTGELFF. As DNA, the CDR3 is TGTGCCAGCAGACCCCGGGCAGCGGGAGTGTGGACCGGGGAGCTGTTTTTT. This chain connects TRBV2 to TRBJ2-2; 8 nucleotides agree with TRBD2. The CDR3 sequence is 17 residues long. Losses at the gene ends were 6 bases for V and 5 bases for J; bases not matched to a gene: 14. The germline gives CDR1 SNHLY, CDR2 FYNNEI.

The rearrangement joins TRBV5-5 to TRBJ1-1; 9 bases line up with TRBD1. Looked up from germline, CDR1 is SGHKS and CDR2 is YYEKEE (reference sequence). The CDR3 runs to 15 residues. CDR3 nucleotides: TGTGTTAGCAGCCCCCGGACAGGGGAAGGCACTGAAGCTTTCTTT. Amino acids: CVSSPRTGEGTEAFF.

This clonotype occurred many times. CDR3 nucleotide sequence: TGCAGCGTTGCCGGGGCTAACTATGGCTACACCTTC. Residues: CSVAGANYGYTF. The chain links TRBV29-1 to TRBJ1-2; D unresolved. This CDR3 comprises 12 residues. Germline-derived CDR1 and CDR2 are SQVTM and ANQGSEA. V dropped 4 bases and J dropped 0 bases, with 6 bases sitting between them.

This clonotype was observed at least ten times. The rearrangement joins TRBV7-9 to TRBJ1-2; D is ambiguous. This CDR3 spans 13 amino acids. The V and J ends lost 0 bases and 9 bases respectively, with 11 bases between them. Germline V gene sequence: CDR1 SEHNR, CDR2 FQNEAQ (reference sequence). The CDR3 bases are TGTGCCAGCAGCTTAGCAGGTGGGGAACGCTACACCTTC. Translation: CASSLAGGERYTF.

Many counts were recorded for this clonotype. The chain recombines TRBV29-1 with TRBJ1-1; perhaps TRBD1 as D (5 bases). The ends were cut back, 7 bases at V and 0 bases at J, with 9 bases in the middle. The germline V gene has CDR1 SQVTM and CDR2 ANQGSEA. CDR3 length: 12 amino acids. CDR3 bases: TGCAGCGGGGGACGGATGAACACTGAAGCTTTCTTT. It yields the protein CSGGRMNTEAFF.

This clonotype was counted at least ten times. The V call is TRBV12-3 or TRBV12-4, the J call TRBJ2-2; TRBD1 aligns across 9 bases. The CDR3 loop spans 15 amino acids. With V trimmed by 7 bases and J by 8 bases, 11 bases remained unmatched. CDR3 sequence reads: CASTPTGGLAGELFF. DNA of the CDR3: TGTGCCAGCACCCCAACAGGGGGCTTGGCTGGGGAGCTGTTTTTT.

The sample holds many counts of this clonotype. The chain links TRBV29-1 to TRBJ2-1; possibly TRBD1 or TRBD2 for D (5 bases each). Germline-derived CDR1 and CDR2 are SQVTM and ANQGSEA. The CDR3 extends over 13 amino acids. V lost 7 bases and J 7 bases, leaving 17 bases between the germline ends. CDR3 bases: TGCAGCGCTGGAAGGGGCCGGAGGAATGAGCAGTTCTTC. Its translation is CSAGRGRRNEQFF.

In its sample, this clonotype was seen many times. The J gene is TRBJ2-6, the V gene TRBV27, with a possible D match to TRBD1 (5 bases). This CDR3 is built from 13 residues. Trimming left V 6 bases short and J 2 bases short, with 5 bases between. Germline V gene data show CDR1 as MNHEY and CDR2 as SMNVEV (reference sequence). CDR3 DNA sequence: TGTGCCAGCAGGACAGCTGGGGCCAACGTCCTGACTTTC. Amino acid sequence: CASRTAGANVLTF.

The chain couples TRBV6-6 to TRBJ1-5; tentative D call: TRBD1 (6 bases). CDR3 length: 21 residues. Germline CDR1 MNHNY, CDR2 SVGAGI (reference sequence). With 2 bases removed from V and 7 bases from J, the gap between germline ends came to 33 bases. The DNA for the CDR3 is TGTGCCAGCAGTTACGGCCCCCAGTACAGGGAGCATGGAGACTTCAGGCAGCCCCAGCATTTT. This encodes CASSYGPQYREHGDFRQPQHF.

This clonotype has ten or more counts. The genes are TRBV5-5 and TRBJ1-1; no definite D call. With 2 bases removed from V and 1 base from J, the gap between germline ends came to 6 bases. This CDR3 region has 13 residues. Germline V lookup: CDR1 SGHKS, CDR2 YYEKEE (reference sequence). The DNA for the CDR3 is TGTGCCAGCAGCTTTACAGAGAACACTGAAGCTTTCTTT. Its protein is CASSFTENTEAFF.

This clonotype was counted at least ten times. This chain joins TRBV5-1 and TRBJ2-1; D gene unclear. CDR3 length equals 19 residues. The V gene's germline CDR1 is SGHRS and CDR2 YFSETQ. V was trimmed by 4 bases and J by 0 bases, leaving 23 bases between them. The CDR3 spells CASSPSSGQNLLSYNEQFF. DNA of the CDR3: TGCGCCAGCAGCCCTTCCTCGGGCCAGAATCTGCTCTCCTACAATGAGCAGTTCTTC. Full variable domain (outside the CDR3, taken from reference TRBV5-1 and TRBJ2-1): KAGVTQTPRYLIKTRGQQVTLSCSPISGHRSVSWYQQTPGQGLQFLFEYFSETQRNKGNFPGRFSGRQFSNSRSEMNVSTLELGDSALYLCASSPSSGQNLLSYNEQFFGPGTRLTVL.

A few counts support this clonotype. This chain uses TRBV7-6 with TRBJ2-6, with D maybe TRBD1 (6 bases). The V end lost 5 bases, the J end lost 2 bases, and 10 bases lay between the germline ends. The length of the CDR3 is 15 residues. Germline CDR1 reads SGHVS; CDR2 reads FNYEAQ. CDR3 region: CASSSRTAGANVLTF. The CDR3, as DNA: TGTGCCAGCAGCAGTCGGACAGCTGGGGCCAACGTCCTGACTTTC.

This clonotype was recorded many times. The chain couples TRBV20-1 to TRBJ2-1, with 8 nucleotides matching TRBD2. Germline assignment: CDR1 DFQATT and CDR2 SNEGSKA (reference sequence). The CDR3 spans 16 residues. V dropped 1 base and J dropped 3; count of bases not matched to a gene: 8. CDR3 loop: CSARGTSGVLYNEQFF. In nucleotides, the CDR3 is TGCAGTGCTAGAGGTACTAGCGGAGTCCTCTACAATGAGCAGTTCTTC.